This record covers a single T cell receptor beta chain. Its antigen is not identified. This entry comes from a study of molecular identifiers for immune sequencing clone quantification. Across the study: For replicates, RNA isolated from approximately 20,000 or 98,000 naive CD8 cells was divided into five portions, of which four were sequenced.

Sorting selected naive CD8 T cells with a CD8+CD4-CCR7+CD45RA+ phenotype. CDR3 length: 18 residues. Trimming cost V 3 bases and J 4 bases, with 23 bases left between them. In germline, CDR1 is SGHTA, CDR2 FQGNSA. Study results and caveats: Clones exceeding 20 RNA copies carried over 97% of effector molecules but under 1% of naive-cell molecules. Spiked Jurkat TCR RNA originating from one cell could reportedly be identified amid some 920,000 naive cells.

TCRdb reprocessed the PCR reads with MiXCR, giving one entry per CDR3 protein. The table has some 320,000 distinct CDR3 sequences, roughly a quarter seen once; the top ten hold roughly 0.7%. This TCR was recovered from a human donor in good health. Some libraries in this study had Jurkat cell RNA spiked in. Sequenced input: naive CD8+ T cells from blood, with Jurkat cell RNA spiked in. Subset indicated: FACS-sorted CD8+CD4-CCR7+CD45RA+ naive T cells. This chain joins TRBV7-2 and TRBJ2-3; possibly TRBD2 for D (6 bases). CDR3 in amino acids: CASSFPLRFTGGPDTQYF. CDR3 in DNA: TGTGCCAGCAGCTTCCCTCTTAGGTTCACCGGGGGTCCAGATACGCAGTATTTT.